Listed here are 8 T cell receptor beta chains from one sample, sequenced in a study of T cell responses to AZD1222 COVID-19 vaccine. Assay: immunoSEQ multiplex PCR; the TCRdb copy retains only in-frame clones and omits some. This sample carries about 99,000 clones, 75% to 90% of them seen once, and the ten largest clones take 18%. The material sequenced was peripheral blood, taken on day 0 of AZD1222 vaccination. The receptors originated from an adult in good health.

The chain employs TRBV5-1 and TRBJ2-7; 7 positions agree with TRBD1. This CDR3 region has 15 residues. The V gene's germline CDR1 is SGHRS and CDR2 YFSETQ. V was pared by 4 bases and J by 2 bases, with 9 bases of the junction left unmatched. CDR3 region: CASSPEPGQPYEQYF. For the CDR3, the DNA is TGCGCCAGCAGCCCGGAACCGGGACAGCCCTACGAGCAGTACTTC.

This clone was recorded a few times. The rearrangement links TRBV19 to TRBJ1-2, with D maybe TRBD1 (5 bases). Germline V gives CDR1 LNHDA, CDR2 SQIVND (reference sequence). The CDR3 totals 15 residues. V gave up 4 bases and J gave up 1 base, with 13 bases separating them. Written as DNA, the CDR3 is TGTGCCAGTAGTAGTCAGGGTAGTGGTAACTATGGCTACACCTTC. Translation gives CASSSQGSGNYGYTF.

This rearrangement joins TRBV27 to TRBJ2-5, with 15 bases that match TRBD2. From germline, CDR1 is MNHEY and CDR2 SMNVEV (reference sequence). The length of the CDR3 is 16 residues. Trimming removed 5 bases from V and 3 bases from J; junction bases left unmatched: 4. DNA of the CDR3: TGTGCCAGCAGTCCGTGGACTAGCGGGGGGGAAGAGACCCAGTACTTC. Residues: CASSPWTSGGEETQYF.

The count of this clone is one. The CDR3 protein is CASSSGTGAYGYTF. The CDR3 DNA is TGTGCCAGTAGTTCAGGGACAGGCGCCTATGGCTACACCTTC. The chain is built from TRBV19 and TRBJ1-2, with TRBD1 identical over 8 bases. Per the germline V gene, CDR1 is LNHDA and CDR2 is SQIVND (reference sequence). Trimming cost V 5 bases and J 4 bases; bases outside gene matches: 6. The CDR3 contains 14 residues.

CDR3 DNA: TGCGCCAGCAGCTTGTCAAGTTATAGCATTCAGTACTTC. Translation: CASSLSSYSIQYF. The V and J genes are TRBV5-1 and TRBJ2-4; D not certain. This CDR3 is built from 13 residues. The germline V and J ends were trimmed by 1 base and 9 bases, with 11 bases remaining between them. Germline V gene sequence: CDR1 SGHRS, CDR2 YFSETQ. The full variable domain, its missing parts supplied by reference TRBV5-1 and TRBJ2-4, is KAGVTQTPRYLIKTRGQQVTLSCSPISGHRSVSWYQQTPGQGLQFLFEYFSETQRNKGNFPGRFSGRQFSNSRSEMNVSTLELGDSALYLCASSLSSYSIQYFGAGTRLSVL.

This sequence joins TRBV10-1 and TRBJ2-3; the D gene is possibly TRBD2 (7 bases). Trimming cost V 3 bases and J 4 bases, with 20 bases left between them. In germline, CDR1 is WNHNN, CDR2 SYGVQD (reference sequence). CDR3 length: 17 residues. The CDR3: CASSDPLSGGAADTQYF. DNA for the CDR3: TGCGCCAGCAGTGATCCCCTTAGTGGGGGGGCGGCAGATACGCAGTATTTT.

This clone is categorized as medium-sized (0.01 to 0.1%). This chain uses TRBV5-6 with TRBJ1-4; D remains ambiguous. The CDR3 extends over 16 amino acids. Germline assignment: CDR1 SGHDT and CDR2 YYEEEE. V shed 0 bases and J shed 0 bases, with 9 bases lying between them. CDR3 nucleotides: TGTGCCAGCAGCTTGGGGTTCGGAGCAACTAATGAAAAACTGTTTTTT. Translating it yields CASSLGFGATNEKLFF.

As for this clone: The CDR3 does not end in the conserved phenylalanine or tryptophan, so this is likely a read error. The V gene is TRBV6-1, the J gene TRBJ1-6; the match to TRBD1 covers 8 bases. The ends lost 1 base at V and 4 bases at J; junction bases unmatched: 0. The CDR3 consists of 15 residues. Germline CDR1 and CDR2: MNHNS and SASEGT. Here the CDR3 DNA reads TGTGCCAGCAGTGAAGGGGACAGGTATAATTCACCCCTCCACCTT. This translates into CASSEGDRYNSPLHL.